The clone carrying this TCR beta chain was detected only a few times. The antigen is unknown. This specimen comes from a study of T cell repertoires in cytomegalovirus infection. Study at large: Recently identified HLA-C-restricted CMV epitopes and well-studied HLA-B-restricted CMV epitopes were used by the study. Matching HLA type, along with CMV infection, was indicated by public TCR beta signatures.

This CDR3 spans 15 amino acids. With 1 base removed from V and 5 bases from J, the gap between germline ends came to 15 bases. Germline CDR1 reads SGHTA; CDR2 reads FQGNSA. Whole-study results and caveats: Identification of carriers of CMV plus the relevant HLA was achieved through cumulative public TCR beta family frequency. HLA-C-restricted CMV clonotypes gave the most frequent clonotype in two of eight donors.

TCRdb used MiXCR to reprocess the reads, holding one entry per CDR3 protein. In the table there are some 43,000 distinct CDR3 sequences, about a fifth of which are singletons. The chain recombines TRBV7-2 with TRBJ2-7; D not resolved. The receptor comes from a human donor in good health (CMV status not recorded). Some clones in this sample may be carry-over from other donors' samples. Sequenced here: CD8+ T cells from cultured PBMCs, sampled from culture after CMV antigen stimulation. The CDR3 DNA reads as TGTGCCAGCAGCTTAGGACCGAACAGAGTAGACGAGCAGTACTTC. Its protein is CASSLGPNRVDEQYF.